The 32 T cell receptor beta chains below all came from one sample that was sequenced in a study of T cell responses to AZD1222 COVID-19 vaccine listed by TCRdb under 2021. The receptor library was made with the immunoSEQ multiplex PCR assay. TCRdb retrieved this table from immuneACCESS and kept in-frame rearrangements only. Not all clones are present; in checked studies, unresolved V genes account for under half, and no reason is known for the remainder. The sample contains about 160,000 clones, about 92% of them found a single time. Together, the top ten hold around 0.9% of the sample. In the paper's terms, the time point label means: baseline before first vaccination. This specimen consisted of peripheral blood, obtained on day 0 of AZD1222 vaccination. The receptors come from an adult in good health.

The gene calls are TRBV11-2 and TRBJ1-1; D call uncertain. Trimming left V 5 bases short and J 10 bases short, with 23 bases between. The CDR3 consists of 15 residues. The germline CDR1 and CDR2 sequences are SGHAT and FQNNGV. The CDR3 is CASSPIRELLSGAFF. The CDR3 bases are TGTGCCAGCAGCCCAATCCGGGAGCTTCTGTCGGGAGCTTTCTTT. Based on the CDR3 plus reference TRBV11-2 and TRBJ1-1, the full variable domain is EAGVAQSPRYKIIEKRQSVAFWCNPISGHATLYWYQQILGQGPKLLIQFQNNGVVDDSQLPKDRFSAERLKGVDSTLKIQPAKLEDSAVYLCASSPIRELLSGAFFGQGTRLTVV.

The V gene is TRBV4-3, the J gene TRBJ1-1; D not certain. The CDR3 runs 16 residues. The germline V gene has CDR1 LGHNA and CDR2 YSLEER. Trimming cost V 0 bases and J 0 bases, with 11 bases left between them. The CDR3 DNA reads TGCGCCAGCAGCCAAGATTTCCTGGGGATGAACACTGAAGCTTTCTTT. Residues: CASSQDFLGMNTEAFF.

This chain uses TRBV19 with TRBJ2-1; D perhaps matches TRBD1 (5 bases). The CDR3 loop spans 14 amino acids. Trimming stripped 5 bases from V and 4 bases from J, with 12 bases between. Germline assignment: CDR1 LNHDA and CDR2 SQIVND (reference sequence). The CDR3 DNA sequence: TGTGCCAGTAGTCATGGGGCGGAATACAATGAGCAGTTCTTC. Amino acid sequence: CASSHGAEYNEQFF.

The chain carries TRBV29-1 and TRBJ1-4; tentatively, D is TRBD1 (5 bases). V dropped 5 bases and J dropped 7 bases, with 8 bases sitting between them. This CDR3 has 11 residues. CDR1 and CDR2 from the germline V gene are SQVTM and ANQGSEA. In DNA form, the CDR3 reads TGCAGCGTTCCAAGGGGTGAAAAACTGTTTTTT. As protein: CSVPRGEKLFF.

This sequence joins TRBV12-3 or TRBV12-4 and TRBJ2-2; no reliable D call. The CDR3 has 12 amino acids. The V gene lost 7 bases and the J gene lost 6 bases, with 9 bases spanning the gap. CDR3 sequence reads: CASTTYAGELFF. The CDR3 bases are TGTGCCAGCACCACATACGCCGGGGAGCTGTTTTTT.

V is TRBV7-2 and J is TRBJ2-3, with D tentatively TRBD2 (6 bases). Trimming took 4 bases from V and 1 from J, leaving 15 bases between them. CDR1 and CDR2 (germline): SGHTA, FQGNSA. CDR3 length equals 16 residues. DNA for the CDR3: TGTGCCAGCAGCTCTGGCGGACTATCTGGCACAGATACGCAGTATTTT. Amino acid sequence: CASSSGGLSGTDTQYF. Full variable domain (missing parts from reference TRBV7-2 and TRBJ2-3): GAGVSQSPSNKVTEKGKDVELRCDPISGHTALYWYRQSLGQGLEFLIYFQGNSAPDKSGLPSDRFSAERTGGSVSTLTIQRTQQEDSAVYLCASSSGGLSGTDTQYFGPGTRLTVL.

The genes are TRBV14 and TRBJ2-3; tentatively, D is TRBD1 (5 bases). With 0 bases removed from V and 5 bases from J, the gap between germline ends came to 12 bases. Germline-derived CDR1 and CDR2 are SGHDN and FVKESK. The CDR3 length is 15 residues. The CDR3 region is CASSQDISGIDTQYF. CDR3 coding DNA: TGTGCCAGCAGCCAAGATATTTCAGGGATAGATACGCAGTATTTT.

V is TRBV6-5 and J is TRBJ2-2; TRBD2 matches 9 bases. CDR3 length: 14 residues. Losses at the gene ends were 6 bases for V and 4 bases for J; bases not matched to a gene: 3. Germline CDR1 MNHEY, CDR2 SVGAGI. The CDR3 region is CASRGTSLTGELFF. In nucleotides, the CDR3 is TGTGCCAGCAGAGGGACTAGCCTCACCGGGGAGCTGTTTTTT.

The chain carries TRBV30 and TRBJ1-2, with 7 bases aligning to TRBD1. The CDR3 is 13 amino acids. J was trimmed by 7 bases and V by 5 bases; bases with no gene match: 10. Per germline, CDR1 GTSNPN and CDR2 SVGIG (reference sequence). CDR3 amino acids: CAWASGTVVGYTF. CDR3 bases: TGTGCCTGGGCCTCCGGGACAGTAGTTGGCTACACCTTC.

This rearrangement joins TRBV5-6 to TRBJ1-2; D is possibly TRBD1 (5 bases). With 0 bases removed from V and 8 bases from J, the gap between germline ends came to 8 bases. This CDR3 spans 12 amino acids. Germline V CDR1 and CDR2: SGHDT, YYEEEE. The CDR3 DNA reads TGTGCCAGCAGCTTGGGACAGTTGGGCTACACCTTC. Translating gives CASSLGQLGYTF.

This clone was seen only once. At one end, the junction sequence differs from germline, possibly due to a read error. The CDR3 DNA sequence: TGTGCCAGCAGCCAGCGGAACACTGAGGCTTTCTTT. Its translation: CASSQRNTEAFF. This sequence joins TRBV3-1 (or the pseudogene TRBV3-2) and TRBJ1-1; unclear D gene. This CDR3 spans 12 amino acids. From germline, CDR1 is LGHDT and CDR2 YNNKEL (reference sequence).

V and J are TRBV6-5 and TRBJ1-2; TRBD1 agrees at 10 bases. Trimming took 6 bases from V and 7 from J; bases not matched to a gene: 5. This CDR3 region has 13 residues. Germline CDR1 is MNHEY and CDR2 is SVGAGI. The CDR3 coding sequence is TGTGCCAGCAGATGGACAGGGGGAATTGGCTACACCTTC. This codes for CASRWTGGIGYTF.

The chain employs TRBV5-1 and TRBJ1-3; tentatively, D is TRBD1 (5 bases). CDR1 SGHRS and CDR2 YFSETQ come from the germline V gene. V lost 4 bases to trimming and J lost 0 bases, with 14 bases between them. The length of the CDR3 is 16 residues. CDR3 loop: CASSPRDSYSGNTIYF. The CDR3 DNA reads as TGCGCCAGCAGCCCGAGAGACAGCTACTCTGGAAACACCATATATTTT.

In nucleotides, the CDR3 is TGTGCCAGCAGAATTGCGGAGGACACCGGGGAGCTGTTTTTT. Translating it yields CASRIAEDTGELFF. The chain recombines TRBV2 with TRBJ2-2, with D possibly being TRBD2 (5 bases). Germline CDR1 reads SNHLY; CDR2 reads FYNNEI. Trimming removed 6 bases from V and 3 bases from J, with 11 bases in between. The CDR3 has 14 amino acids.

A single count supports this clone. CDR3 amino acids: CASGRQGAGNTIYF. The CDR3, as DNA: TGTGCCAGCGGACGACAGGGGGCCGGAAACACCATATATTTT. The chain carries TRBV7-2 and TRBJ1-3, with 10 positions matching TRBD1. V shed 8 bases and J 4 bases; nucleotides not matched to a gene: 5. CDR1 and CDR2 (germline): SGHTA, FQGNSA. The CDR3 spans 14 residues.

J is TRBJ1-5 and V is TRBV24-1, with a tentative D call TRBD1 (6 bases). Germline-derived CDR1 and CDR2 are KGHDR and SFDVKD. The germline V and J ends were trimmed by 0 bases and 8 bases, with 22 bases remaining between them. CDR3 size: 18 residues. The DNA of the CDR3 is TGTGCCACCAGTGATTTGGTCCCCGGCCCGAACAGGGTAAAGCCCCAGCATTTT. Translating it yields CATSDLVPGPNRVKPQHF.

The chain combines TRBV5-1 with TRBJ1-1; D is possibly TRBD1 (6 bases). Trimming left V 4 bases short and J 1 base short, with 14 bases between. Looked up from germline, CDR1 is SGHRS and CDR2 is YFSETQ. The CDR3 sequence is 15 residues long. The CDR3 reads CASSPGGQPNTEAFF. CDR3 nucleotides: TGCGCCAGCAGCCCGGGCGGACAGCCGAACACTGAAGCTTTCTTT.

The chain couples TRBV11-3 to TRBJ2-7; TRBD1 agrees at 9 bases. Germline CDR1 is SGHNT and CDR2 is YENEEA. The V gene end was trimmed by 0 bases and the J gene end by 6 bases; junction bases not matched to a gene: 6. This CDR3 is 15 amino acids long. In nucleotides, the CDR3 is TGTGCCAGCAGCTTAGATCAGGGGACAGGGCGCGAGCAGTACTTC. Protein product: CASSLDQGTGREQYF.

This clone showed up just a few times. V and J are TRBV19 and TRBJ2-5, with TRBD1 identical over 9 bases. V lost 5 bases to trimming and J lost 6 bases; unmatched junction nucleotides: 1. The CDR3 has 12 amino acids. Germline V lookup: CDR1 LNHDA, CDR2 SQIVND (reference sequence). The CDR3 nucleotides read TGTGCCAGTAGTGACAGGGGGAAGACCCAGTACTTC. Translating it yields CASSDRGKTQYF.

This chain links TRBV2 with TRBJ1-1; D is possibly TRBD1 (6 bases). CDR1 is SNHLY and CDR2 is FYNNEI in the germline V gene. Trimming took off 9 bases at V and 0 bases at J, with 17 bases between the two ends. The CDR3 extends over 15 amino acids. CDR3 DNA: TGTGCCAGTACTCGGGAGGGGGGGATGAACACTGAAGCTTTCTTT. Protein sequence: CASTREGGMNTEAFF.

This chain uses TRBV28 with TRBJ1-2, with D uncertain. The ends were cut back, 11 bases at V and 1 base at J, with 11 bases in the middle. The CDR3 is 12 residues long. Germline-derived CDR1 and CDR2 are MDHEN and SYDVKM. In DNA form, the CDR3 reads TGTGCCGCCCATGAGGGTAACTATGGCTACACCTTC. It codes for CAAHEGNYGYTF.

The chain is built from TRBV20-1 and TRBJ2-7; a weak D match, TRBD1 (5 bases). The CDR3 consists of 12 residues. CDR1 is DFQATT, CDR2 SNEGSKA, per germline (reference sequence). The germline V and J ends were trimmed by 3 bases and 7 bases, with 13 bases remaining between them. CDR3 nucleotide sequence: TGCAGTGCTAGTAAAGGGGTCAAGGAGCAGTACTTC. It codes for CSASKGVKEQYF.

V gene TRBV6-2 or TRBV6-3 combines with J gene TRBJ1-5; D is unresolved. Germline CDR1 MNHEY, CDR2 SVGEGT. Trimming removed 2 bases from V and 3 bases from J, with 8 bases in between. The CDR3 totals 14 residues. CDR3 sequence (DNA): TGTGCCAGCAGTTACAGGTATGACAATCAGCCCCAGCATTTT. Protein: CASSYRYDNQPQHF.

The chain couples TRBV5-1 to TRBJ2-5; D remains unclear. CDR3 length: 13 amino acids. The germline gives CDR1 SGHRS, CDR2 YFSETQ. Deletions cut 2 bases from V and 5 bases from J, with 10 bases between. This chain's CDR3 is CASSFRVLETQYF. Here the CDR3 DNA reads TGCGCCAGCAGCTTTAGGGTATTGGAGACCCAGTACTTC.

The J gene is TRBJ1-5, the V gene TRBV6-5; TRBD1 aligns across 8 bases. The CDR3 is 14 amino acids. Unmatched junction bases numbered 5, after V lost 6 bases and J lost 4 bases. The germline gives CDR1 MNHEY, CDR2 SVGAGI. The CDR3 coding sequence is TGTGCCAGCAGCCGTGGACAGGGAAATCAGCCCCAGCATTTT. Amino acid sequence: CASSRGQGNQPQHF.

The gene calls are TRBV15 and TRBJ2-2, with 7 bases matching TRBD2. The CDR3 loop spans 14 amino acids. V lost 2 bases and J lost 5; bases outside the gene matches: 2. Looked up from germline, CDR1 is LNHNV and CDR2 is YYDKDF (reference sequence). The DNA for the CDR3 is TGTGCCACCAGCAGACGCGGGGGAACCGGGGAGCTGTTTTTT. Translating it yields CATSRRGGTGELFF.

The rearrangement uses TRBV21-1 and TRBJ2-5. TRBV21-1 corresponds to a pseudogene. The CDR3 sequence is 16 residues long. The CDR3 region has the DNA TGTGCCAGCAGCAAAGGTCTGGATTTACGGGGCGAGACCCAGTACTTC. Its protein product is CASSKGLDLRGETQYF.

The chain employs TRBV5-1 and TRBJ2-3; no definite D call. The CDR3 loop spans 13 amino acids. Germline-derived CDR1 and CDR2 are SGHRS and YFSETQ. V was shortened by 0 bases and J by 2 bases, with 4 bases between the two germline ends. CDR3 residues: CASSLGDTDTQYF. The CDR3 region has the DNA TGCGCCAGCAGCTTGGGTGACACAGATACGCAGTATTTT.

The sample holds a few counts of this clone. The J gene is TRBJ1-3, the V gene TRBV6-6; no firm D call. Between the trimmed V and J ends, which lost 6 bases and 9 bases, there was a span of 9 bases. The CDR3 spans 11 residues. Germline CDR1 reads MNHNY; CDR2 reads SVGAGI (reference sequence). CDR3 region: CASSPMTTIYF. CDR3 in DNA: TGTGCCAGCAGCCCCATGACCACCATATATTTT.

This chain connects TRBV5-4 to TRBJ1-1; 7 nucleotides agree with TRBD1. Trimming cost V 3 bases and J 5 bases; bases outside gene matches: 4. Germline CDR1 SGHNT, CDR2 YYREEE (reference sequence). The CDR3 is 13 residues long. CDR3 protein: CASSYRGRTEAFF. CDR3 sequence (DNA): TGTGCCAGCAGCTACAGGGGTAGAACTGAAGCTTTCTTT.

This sequence joins TRBV18 and TRBJ2-1; 10 nucleotides align to TRBD1. Trimming took 2 bases from V and 6 from J; bases not matched to a gene: 4. Germline V lookup: CDR1 KGHSH, CDR2 LQKENI. The CDR3 is 15 residues long. CDR3 loop: CASSPWDRGGNEQFF. CDR3 coding DNA: TGTGCCAGCTCACCATGGGACAGGGGCGGCAATGAGCAGTTCTTC.

This clone showed up just once. The V and J genes are TRBV6-6 and TRBJ1-5; 8 positions match TRBD1. Germline V gene lookup returns CDR1 MNHNY and CDR2 SVGAGI (reference sequence). The CDR3 spans 13 residues. The J segment lost 6 bases and the V segment lost 6 bases, leaving 4 bases of the junction unmatched. The CDR3 DNA follows: TGTGCCAGCAGCACAGGGGGGAGTCAGCCCCAGCATTTT. This gives the protein CASSTGGSQPQHF.